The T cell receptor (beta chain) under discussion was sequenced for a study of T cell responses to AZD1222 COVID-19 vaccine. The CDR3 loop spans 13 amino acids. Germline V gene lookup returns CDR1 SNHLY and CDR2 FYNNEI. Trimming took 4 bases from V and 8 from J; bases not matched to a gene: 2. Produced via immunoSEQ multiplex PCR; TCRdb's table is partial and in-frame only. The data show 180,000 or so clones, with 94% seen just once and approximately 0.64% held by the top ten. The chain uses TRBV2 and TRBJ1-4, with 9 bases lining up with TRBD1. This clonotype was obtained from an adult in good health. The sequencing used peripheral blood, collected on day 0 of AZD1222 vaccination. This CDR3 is CASSGTGVEKLFF. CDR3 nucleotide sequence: TGTGCCAGCAGTGGGACAGGGGTCGAAAAACTGTTTTTT.